This TCR beta chain stems from a study of blood T cell repertoires in COVID-19. In the source study's methods: From reference gene primer amplification, estimates of nucleated cell counts were derived. The method was immunoSEQ multiplex PCR; TCRdb's version includes in-frame clones alone and lacks a portion of them. V and J calls and clone size are given by that table; D and trimming were obtained from the DNA. This table has around 210,000 clones, roughly 90% appearing once. The V and J ends lost 4 bases and 1 base, in that order; junction bases with no gene match: 4. Germline-derived CDR1 and CDR2 are SNHLY and FYNNEI. The CDR3 consists of 15 residues.

The clonotype comes from a woman between 18 and 29 years old who had recovered from COVID-19. Sequenced: PBMCs or T cells enriched from blood (not recorded which). V is TRBV2 and J is TRBJ1-3, with 7 bases fitting TRBD1. The CDR3 sequence: CASSGQGQSGNTIYF. As DNA, the CDR3 is TGTGCCAGCAGTGGACAGGGCCAGTCTGGAAACACCATATATTTT. Full variable domain (rest looked up from reference TRBV2 and TRBJ1-3): EPEVTQTPSHQVTQMGQEVILRCVPISNHLYFYWYRQILGQKVEFLVSFYNNEISEKSEIFDDQFSVERPDGSNFTLKIRSTKLEDSAMYFCASSGQGQSGNTIYFGEGSWLTVV.